This T cell receptor beta chain was recovered during a study of radiotherapy plus CTLA-4 blockade in lung cancer. This table comes from immunoSEQ multiplex PCR, and its TCRdb copy is limited to in-frame clones, with some not included. The repertoire includes 40,000 to 55,000 clones, roughly 90% of them detected once, and around a sixth sits in the top ten. The CDR3 covers 15 residues. Per the germline V gene, CDR1 is LGHNT and CDR2 is FRNRAP. The V gene end was trimmed by 6 bases and the J gene end by 1 base; junction bases not matched to a gene: 4. This receptor was identified in a human donor with non-small cell lung cancer that progressed on radiotherapy plus ipilimumab. Some clones in this sample may be carry-over from other donors' samples. The material sequenced was peripheral blood, taken from a patient treated with radiotherapy plus ipilimumab. The chain joins TRBV12-5 to TRBJ2-5, with 11 bases that match TRBD2. The CDR3 loop reads CASGEGTSGQETQYF. The CDR3 DNA follows: TGTGCTAGTGGAGAAGGGACTAGCGGCCAAGAGACCCAGTACTTC.